This entry concerns a single T cell receptor beta chain. This clone showed up just a few times. This receptor's antigen is unknown. Base qualities are not recorded, but no much larger clone differs from it by a single base. V gives up 4 bases and J gives up 2 bases, and the segment between their germline ends measures 6 bases. CDR3 length: 12 amino acids, cysteine to phenylalanine. Left in the record is the CDR3 DNA by itself, 36 bases read in frame from the first base. According to the germline V gene (reference sequence), CDR1 reads MNHNY and CDR2 reads SVGAGI. The sample is drawn from a study of beta chain features in type 1 diabetes (dated 2018 in TCRdb). As for the study more broadly: Patients and healthy donors did not differ in mean age, gender distribution, total cell number or subset yield. Naive and central memory subsets were obtained from all 30 or so donors, but regulatory and stem cell-like memory subsets were isolated from only 8 patients and about eight healthy donors. Across all samples, approximately 98,000,000 sorted cells were examined, and cell number per subset correlated strongly with RNA yield. The study compared the TCRB repertoires of sorted circulating CD4+ T cell subsets in recently diagnosed type 1 diabetes patients with those in matched healthy donors.

Findings and caveats that apply to the study as a whole: Naive, central memory and regulatory TCRB repertoires appeared more similar among patients than among healthy donors. Because cDNA was sequenced instead of genomic DNA, activated cells with high expression could be over-represented, although the groups did not differ in activation or CD3 levels. HLA sub-analyses involved small numbers of individuals, so any influence of HLA type on TCRB rearrangement remained unresolved. PCR may preferentially amplify shorter templates, but because patient and control samples were amplified and corrected together, any resulting skew would affect both groups equally. Patients with type 1 diabetes made fewer insertions and deleted more nucleotides at VDJ recombination sites, implying thymic rearrangement abnormalities. A moderate but significant shortening of TCRB CDR3 length was observed in type 1 diabetes patients in all four CD4+ subsets.

Each donor gave one peripheral blood draw, roughly 0.12 L on average, collected into heparinised tubes. A BD FACSAria II was used to sort naive, central memory, regulatory and stem cell-like memory CD4+ T cells with a panel that included CD45RO, CCR7, CD25, CD127, CD95 and CD27. A purity above 95% was achieved for all sorted populations. Right away, PBMCs were isolated by Lymphoprep density gradient centrifugation and were stained directly, with no culture step. Samples were stained and sorted in pairs, with one healthy donor and one patient per experiment, so that batch effects were minimized. The High Capacity cDNA Reverse Transcription Kit was used to reverse transcribe all of the isolated RNA, meaning that expressed TCRB transcripts were what got sequenced. Naive, central memory and regulatory T cell samples underwent deep immunoSEQ sequencing, averaging roughly 3.4 million total reads per sample. Sorted cells were lysed in RLT buffer and RNA was extracted with DNase-treated RNeasy Micro or Mini kits, depending on cell number. To prevent cross-contamination, every cell subset was processed on its own, while patient and healthy donor samples were processed together. Using the immunoSEQ multiplex PCR, TCRB sequences were amplified from cDNA into 87-bp fragments spanning the CDR3 region. Sequencing of the amplicons was done on the Illumina HiSeq platform. The authors' analysis ran thus. Synthetic template baselines were used to correct PCR bias computationally, reads within Hamming distance 2 were collapsed together, and singletons that could not be merged were discarded. Reads were aligned to IMGT to assign V, D and J genes, CDR3 length, and insertions or deletions at six rearrangement sites. Within each subset, clonotype counts were normalized to the number of sorted cells before true diversity and Gini coefficients were calculated with the tcR R package. The overlap coefficient, calculated on TCRB nucleotide sequences, was used to measure repertoire sharing. Out-of-frame TCRB sequences from naive cells were analyzed to stand in for the pre-selection repertoire. The clones in this table, taken by TCRdb from immuneACCESS, are in-frame only. Not every clone is retained; where verified, under half of the shortfall comes from an unresolved V gene, and the cause of the rest is unknown. V and J calls and clone size come straight from that table; D and trimming were deduced from the DNA. The sample table holds more than 250,000 clones, of which 14% to 15% were seen once. The ten largest make up around 0.015% of the sample.

The sequencing input was naive CD4+ T cells from blood. Sample cell subset or site, as interpreted from the label and publication: true naive CD4+ T cells. The sequence was collected from a man aged 18 to 30 with type 1 diabetes. This receptor chain uses TRBV6-6 and TRBJ2-7; there is no confident call for the D gene. This receptor has the CDR3 CASSLRPYEQYF. The DNA sequence follows: TGTGCCAGCAGTTTGCGCCCCTACGAGCAGTACTTC.